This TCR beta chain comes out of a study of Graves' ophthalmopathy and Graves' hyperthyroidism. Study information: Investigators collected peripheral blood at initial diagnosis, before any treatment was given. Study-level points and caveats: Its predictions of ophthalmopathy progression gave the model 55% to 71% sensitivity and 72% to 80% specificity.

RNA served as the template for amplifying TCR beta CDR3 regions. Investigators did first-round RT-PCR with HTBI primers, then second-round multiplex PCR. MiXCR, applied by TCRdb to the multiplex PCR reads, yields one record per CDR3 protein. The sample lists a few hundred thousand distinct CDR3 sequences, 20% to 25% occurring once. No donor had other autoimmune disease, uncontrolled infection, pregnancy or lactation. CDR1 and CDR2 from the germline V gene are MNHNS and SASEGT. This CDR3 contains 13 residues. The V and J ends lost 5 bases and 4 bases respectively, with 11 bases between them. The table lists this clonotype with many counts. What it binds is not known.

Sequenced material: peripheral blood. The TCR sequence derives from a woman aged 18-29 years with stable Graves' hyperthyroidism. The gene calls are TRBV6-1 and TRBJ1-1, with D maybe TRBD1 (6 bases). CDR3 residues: CASSRGQSTEAFF. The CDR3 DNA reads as TGTGCCAGCAGTCGAGGACAGAGCACTGAAGCTTTCTTT.